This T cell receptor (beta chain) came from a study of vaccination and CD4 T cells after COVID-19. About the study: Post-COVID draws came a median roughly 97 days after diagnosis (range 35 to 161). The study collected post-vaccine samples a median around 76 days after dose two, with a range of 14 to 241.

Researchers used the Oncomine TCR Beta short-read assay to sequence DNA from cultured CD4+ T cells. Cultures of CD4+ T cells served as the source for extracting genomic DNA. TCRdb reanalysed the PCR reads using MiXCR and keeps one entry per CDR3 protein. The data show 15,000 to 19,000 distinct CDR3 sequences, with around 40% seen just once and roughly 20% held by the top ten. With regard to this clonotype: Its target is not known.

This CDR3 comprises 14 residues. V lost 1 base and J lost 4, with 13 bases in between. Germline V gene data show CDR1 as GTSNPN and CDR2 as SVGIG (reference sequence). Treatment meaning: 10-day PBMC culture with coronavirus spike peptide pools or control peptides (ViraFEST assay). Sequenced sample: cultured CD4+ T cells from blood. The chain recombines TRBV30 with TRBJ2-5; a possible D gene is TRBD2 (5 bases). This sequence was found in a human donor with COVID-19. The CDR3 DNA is TGTGCCTGGAGTGAAGGCGGGTACCGAGAGACCCAGTACTTC. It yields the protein CAWSEGGYRETQYF. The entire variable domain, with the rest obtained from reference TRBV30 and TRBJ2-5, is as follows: SQTIHQWPATLVQPVGSPLSLECTVEGTSNPNLYWYRQAAGRGLQLLFYSVGIGQISSEVPQNLSASRPQDRQFILSSKKLLLSDSGFYLCAWSEGGYRETQYFGPGTRLLVL.